Listed here are 29 T cell receptor beta chains from one sample, sequenced in a study of monozygotic twins with inflammatory bowel disease. TCRdb reprocessed the 5' RACE reads; each CDR3 protein has one entry and no DNA is given. Its table records approximately 400,000 distinct CDR3 sequences. The source material was blood. Source of these receptors: a human donor with ulcerative colitis or Crohn's disease, or a healthy co-twin of an affected twin (not recorded which).

The chain recombines TRBV12-3 or TRBV12-4 with TRBJ2-2; TCRdb calls TRBD1, which cannot be checked without DNA. The CDR3 is made up of 13 amino acids. The CDR3 sequence: CASSLIGGGELFF.

V and J are TRBV18 and TRBJ1-4; lacking DNA, the TRBD1 call made by TCRdb goes unchecked. This CDR3 comprises 13 residues. CDR1 and CDR2 from the germline V gene are KGHSH and LQKENI. CDR3 sequence reads: CASSGGLGEKLFF.

The chain has TRBV20-1 and TRBJ1-1. The CDR3 runs to 13 residues. Germline V gene sequence: CDR1 DFQATT, CDR2 SNEGSKA (reference sequence). This chain's CDR3 is CSVRSAHHTEAFF.

The rearrangement links TRBV6-1 to TRBJ2-3; TCRdb's D call of TRBD2 is untestable without DNA. Germline assignment: CDR1 MNHNS and CDR2 SASEGT. The CDR3 spans 16 residues. CDR3 in amino acids: CASSEMTSGRSDTQYF.

The chain links TRBV7-8 to TRBJ2-7; without DNA, the TCRdb call of TRBD1 cannot be checked. There are 15 residues in the CDR3. Germline V gives CDR1 SGHVS, CDR2 FQNEAQ. The CDR3 loop is CASSVGQGIDDEQYF.

V usage is TRBV10-1 and J usage is TRBJ2-1; absent DNA, TCRdb's TRBD2 call cannot be checked. CDR3 length: 15 residues. Germline CDR1 and CDR2: WNHNN and SYGVQD (reference sequence). The chain's CDR3 is CASTPGLAGVREQFF.

The V call is TRBV27, the J call TRBJ1-1. The CDR3 contains 16 residues. The germline V gene has CDR1 MNHEY and CDR2 SMNVEV (reference sequence). The CDR3 region is CASLASYGEVGTEAFF.

This chain links TRBV7-3 with TRBJ2-3. CDR1 is SGHTA, CDR2 FQGTGA, per germline. The CDR3 runs to 15 residues. The CDR3 loop is CASSLSVSSTDTQYF.

This chain connects TRBV20-1 to TRBJ1-6. Germline values: CDR1 DFQATT, CDR2 SNEGSKA (reference sequence). The CDR3 spans 13 residues. The CDR3 protein is CSASRTENSPLHF.

V gene TRBV7-2 combines with J gene TRBJ1-1. This CDR3 region has 14 residues. In germline, CDR1 is SGHTA, CDR2 FQGNSA. CDR3 loop: CASSLAGLETEAFF.

The chain recombines TRBV12-3 or TRBV12-4 with TRBJ2-5; without DNA, the TCRdb call of TRBD1 cannot be checked. The CDR3 consists of 17 residues. CDR3 in amino acids: CASRPGGLGYPGETQYF.

J is TRBJ2-1 and V is TRBV10-3. CDR3 length equals 12 residues. In germline, CDR1 is ENHRY, CDR2 SYGVKD. The CDR3 reads CAISEWSTEQFF.

The chain employs TRBV29-1 and TRBJ1-2. This CDR3 has 14 amino acids. Germline V gives CDR1 SQVTM, CDR2 ANQGSEA. CDR3: CSVERASNGWGYTF.

The chain couples TRBV5-5 to TRBJ2-7; TCRdb selects TRBD1, and the lack of DNA leaves this call unchecked. In germline, CDR1 is SGHKS, CDR2 YYEKEE (reference sequence). This CDR3 is built from 15 residues. CDR3 protein: CASSLYAGPPYEQYF.

The rearrangement joins TRBV28 to TRBJ1-1; checking the TCRdb D call of TRBD1 is not possible without DNA. Germline CDR1 MDHEN, CDR2 SYDVKM. The CDR3 is made up of 13 amino acids. The CDR3 loop is CASRPTGQLKSFF.

The chain employs TRBV12-3 or TRBV12-4 and TRBJ2-5; lacking DNA, the TRBD1 call made by TCRdb goes unchecked. The CDR3 loop spans 15 amino acids. This chain's CDR3 is CASSFGPPTGETQYF.

V usage is TRBV2 and J usage is TRBJ2-5; the TCRdb call, TRBD1, lacks DNA for checking. Germline lookup yields CDR1 SNHLY and CDR2 FYNNEI. The CDR3 has 15 amino acids. CDR3 residues: CASSSFLAGAPNQYF.

The chain carries TRBV7-2 and TRBJ1-1; TCRdb reports TRBD1, a call that lacks DNA to check it against. CDR3 length: 12 residues. Germline CDR1 reads SGHTA; CDR2 reads FQGNSA. This chain's CDR3 is CASSFTGLHAFF.

The chain is built from TRBV7-2 and TRBJ2-1; the D gene TCRdb calls, TRBD2, cannot be checked with no DNA. The CDR3 loop spans 17 amino acids. The germline V gene has CDR1 SGHTA and CDR2 FQGNSA. The CDR3 region is CASSITRGGLTYNEQFF.

This chain uses TRBV12-3 or TRBV12-4 with TRBJ1-2; TCRdb indicates TRBD1, and absent DNA this call remains unverified. The CDR3 runs 16 residues. The CDR3 loop is CASSPGTGLLNYGYTF.

J is TRBJ2-1 and V is TRBV12-3 or TRBV12-4; TCRdb's assignment of TRBD2 cannot be checked, as there is no DNA. The CDR3 runs to 15 residues. The CDR3 loop reads CASSLGLAGNRGQFF.

V is TRBV29-1 and J is TRBJ2-3; TCRdb calls TRBD1, which cannot be checked without DNA. Germline CDR1 reads SQVTM; CDR2 reads ANQGSEA. The CDR3 runs 15 residues. CDR3 loop: CSVDGGGSRTDTQYF.

The gene calls are TRBV5-1 and TRBJ2-2; TCRdb lists TRBD2, though no DNA is available to test this call. This CDR3 has 15 amino acids. The germline CDR1 and CDR2 sequences are SGHRS and YFSETQ. The CDR3 sequence is CASSLGGKNTGELFF.

The chain joins TRBV3-1 to TRBJ2-3; TCRdb reports TRBD2, a call that lacks DNA to check it against. This CDR3 region has 16 residues. The germline gives CDR1 LGHDT, CDR2 YNNKEL (reference sequence). CDR3 sequence reads: CASSQDPGLLTDTQYF.

The chain combines TRBV5-1 with TRBJ1-2; TCRdb's D call of TRBD1 is untestable without DNA. From germline, CDR1 is SGHRS and CDR2 YFSETQ. This CDR3 comprises 16 residues. CDR3 in amino acids: CASSSLTGGQNYGYTF.

The rearrangement links TRBV3-1 to TRBJ1-1; TCRdb's D gene call, TRBD1, goes unchecked for lack of DNA. CDR1 and CDR2 (germline): LGHDT, YNNKEL (reference sequence). The CDR3 covers 16 residues. The CDR3 is CASSQTEQAPNTEAFF.

The gene calls are TRBV29-1 and TRBJ1-1. Germline V lookup: CDR1 SQVTM, CDR2 ANQGSEA. CDR3 size: 13 residues. This chain's CDR3 is CSVEESGNTEAFF.

This chain connects TRBV5-4 to TRBJ2-1; lacking DNA, the TRBD1 call made by TCRdb goes unchecked. Germline V CDR1 and CDR2: SGHNT, YYREEE (reference sequence). CDR3 size: 17 residues. The CDR3 here is CASSALTGRGAYNEQFF.

The chain recombines TRBV18 with TRBJ1-6. The CDR3 is 14 amino acids. Germline lookup yields CDR1 KGHSH and CDR2 LQKENI. The CDR3: CASSPTDDNSPLHF.